The present entry profiles one T cell receptor beta chain with its context. Only in-frame clones appear in the TCRdb table, and some are missing; sequencing was by immunoSEQ multiplex PCR. The sample contains just under 150,000 clones, nearly 90% of which appear only once. The sample comes from a study of T cell responses to AZD1222 COVID-19 vaccine. The germline V and J ends were trimmed by 5 bases and 5 bases, with 16 bases remaining between them. Germline V gives CDR1 LNHDA, CDR2 SQIVND (reference sequence). This CDR3 contains 14 residues. The sequence was obtained from an adult who received the MenACWY meningococcal vaccine as a control. This specimen was peripheral blood, taken 28 days after the second dose of the MenACWY control vaccine. The chain joins TRBV19 to TRBJ2-7, with TRBD2 as a possible D gene (6 bases). In DNA form, the CDR3 reads TGTGCCAGTAGTGTACAGCTAGCGTTCCACGAGCAGTACTTC. Amino acids: CASSVQLAFHEQYF.